This T cell receptor (beta chain) derives from a study of untreated major depressive disorder. General observations from the study: TRBV05-01 (Vbeta 5.1) usage was higher in CD4+ T cells of depressed patients than controls. A comparatively small sample limits the generalizability of these findings.

For at least 8 weeks, patients took no psychiatric medication. Among patients, depression was moderate to severe. V was trimmed by 1 base and J by 5 bases, leaving 14 bases between them. The CDR3 is 15 residues long. Germline values: CDR1 SGHTA, CDR2 FQGNSA. On this clone: Its antigen is undetermined.

The method was immunoSEQ multiplex PCR; TCRdb's version includes in-frame clones alone and lacks a portion of them. The profile covers more than 10,000 clones, with around nine tenths appearing a single time and approximately 0.8% taken by the ten largest. This chain uses TRBV7-2 with TRBJ2-5; a possible D gene is TRBD1 (8 bases). The sequence was collected from a man aged 25-45 years with major depressive disorder. The sequencing sample was made of CD4+ T cells from PBMCs. The CDR3: CASSLGTGRVETQYF. CDR3 bases: TGTGCCAGCAGCTTAGGGACAGGGAGGGTGGAGACCCAGTACTTC.